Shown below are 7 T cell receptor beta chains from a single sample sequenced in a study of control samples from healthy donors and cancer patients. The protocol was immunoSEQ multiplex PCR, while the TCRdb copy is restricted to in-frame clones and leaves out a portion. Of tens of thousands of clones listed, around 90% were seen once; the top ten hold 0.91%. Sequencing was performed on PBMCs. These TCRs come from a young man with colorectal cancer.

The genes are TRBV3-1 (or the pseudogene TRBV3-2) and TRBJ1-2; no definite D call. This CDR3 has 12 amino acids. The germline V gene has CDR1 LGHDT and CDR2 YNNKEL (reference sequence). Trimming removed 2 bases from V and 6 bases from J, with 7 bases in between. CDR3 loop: CASSQTYNGYTF. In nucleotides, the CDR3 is TGTGCCAGCAGCCAAACCTACAATGGCTACACCTTC.

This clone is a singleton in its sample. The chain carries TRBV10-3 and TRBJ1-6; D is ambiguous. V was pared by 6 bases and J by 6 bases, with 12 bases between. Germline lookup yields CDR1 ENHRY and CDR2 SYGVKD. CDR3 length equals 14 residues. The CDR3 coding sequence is TGTGCCATCAGCGGGGTTTATAGTAATTCACCCCTCCACTTT. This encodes CAISGVYSNSPLHF.

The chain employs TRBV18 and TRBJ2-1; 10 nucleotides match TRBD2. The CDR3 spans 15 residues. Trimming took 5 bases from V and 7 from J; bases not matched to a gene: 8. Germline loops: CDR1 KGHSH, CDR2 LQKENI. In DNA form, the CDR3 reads TGTGCCAGCTCATCGAGCGGGGGGGCGTTGAATGAGCAGTTCTTC. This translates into CASSSSGGALNEQFF. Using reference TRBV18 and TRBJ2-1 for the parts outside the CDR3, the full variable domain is NAGVMQNPRHLVRRRGQEARLRCSPMKGHSHVYWYRQLPEEGLKFMVYLQKENIIDESGMPKERFSAEFPKEGPSILRIQQVVRGDSAAYFCASSSSGGALNEQFFGPGTRLTVL.

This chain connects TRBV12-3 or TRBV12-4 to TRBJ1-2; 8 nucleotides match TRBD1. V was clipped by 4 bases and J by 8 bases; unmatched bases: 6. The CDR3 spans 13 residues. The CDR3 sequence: CASSSRTGRGYTF. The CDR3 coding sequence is TGTGCCAGCAGTTCACGGACAGGGAGAGGCTACACCTTC.

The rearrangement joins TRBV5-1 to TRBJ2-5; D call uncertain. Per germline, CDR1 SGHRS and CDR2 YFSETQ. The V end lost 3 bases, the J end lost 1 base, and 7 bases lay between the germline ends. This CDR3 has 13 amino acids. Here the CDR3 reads CASSSPPQETQYF. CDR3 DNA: TGCGCCAGCAGCTCCCCTCCCCAAGAGACCCAGTACTTC.

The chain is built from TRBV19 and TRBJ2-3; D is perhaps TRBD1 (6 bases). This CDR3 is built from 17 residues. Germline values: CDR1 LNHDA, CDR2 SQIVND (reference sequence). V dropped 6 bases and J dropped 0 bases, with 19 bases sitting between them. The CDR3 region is CASSHSRPGVSTDTQYF. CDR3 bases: TGTGCCAGTAGCCATTCGCGGCCAGGGGTGAGCACAGATACGCAGTATTTT. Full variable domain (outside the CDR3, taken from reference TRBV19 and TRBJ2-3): DGGITQSPKYLFRKEGQNVTLSCEQNLNHDAMYWYRQDPGQGLRLIYYSQIVNDFQKGDIAEGYSVSREKKESFPLTVTSAQKNPTAFYLCASSHSRPGVSTDTQYFGPGTRLTVL.

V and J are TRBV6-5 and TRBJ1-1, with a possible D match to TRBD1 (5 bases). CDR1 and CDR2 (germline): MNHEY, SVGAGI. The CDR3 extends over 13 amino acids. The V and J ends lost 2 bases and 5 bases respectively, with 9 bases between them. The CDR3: CASSYQGKTEAFF. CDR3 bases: TGTGCCAGCAGTTACCAGGGAAAGACTGAAGCTTTCTTT.